This T cell receptor (beta chain) stems from a study of shared clonotypes between healthy human individuals. Notes on the study in general: Shared clonotypes across all four donors exceeded non-shared ones in generation probability. Approximately 5.1% was the fraction of naive CD4 clonotypes found shared across a few donors. The study generally estimated greater richness for naive than memory subsets.

As for this clone: The antigen is unknown.

Subsets obtained from CD4+ cells comprised CD45RA+ naive and CD45RA-negative memory cells. V lost 2 bases to trimming and J lost 9 bases, with 17 bases between them. Germline lookup yields CDR1 KGHSH and CDR2 LQKENI. This CDR3 is built from 15 residues. Here immunoSEQ multiplex PCR was the method, and the copy in TCRdb shows in-frame clones only, minus some. Here the sample spans under 850,000 clones, 55% to 75% being singletons. This chain joins TRBV18 and TRBJ2-1; D possibly corresponds to TRBD2 (6 bases). The TCR originated in a woman in her twenties or thirties in good health. The sequencing sample was made of memory CD4+ T cells sorted from blood. Subset in this sample: CD45RA-negative fraction. CDR3 residues: CASSPDRELEGEQFF. CDR3 in DNA: TGTGCCAGCTCACCAGATCGGGAGCTGGAGGGTGAGCAGTTCTTC.